Sequencing of this T cell receptor (beta chain) was carried out in a study of OX40 agonist ivuxolimab in advanced cancers. Overall study findings and caveats: Also showing low normalized T-cell clonal expansion were some of the nonresponders. CD4+ and CD8+ blood T cells expanded clonally by week 6 at 0.1 to 3.0 mg/kg.

The germline gives CDR1 SGDLS, CDR2 YYNGEE. The CDR3 covers 16 residues. After removal of 2 bases from V and 3 bases from J, the junction contained 5 bases not matched to a gene. Measured with immunoSEQ multiplex PCR; TCRdb has only the in-frame clones, and not every one. Of 39,000 or so clones in the sample, about 87% were seen once. Comments on this clone: What it recognizes is unknown.

The chain uses TRBV9 and TRBJ2-1; 10 bases are shared with TRBD2. Material: CD4+ or CD8+ T cells sorted from blood, obtained in a trial of the OX40 agonist ivuxolimab. This TCR came from an adult with an advanced solid tumor such as melanoma, head and neck, liver or kidney cancer. CDR3 in amino acids: CASSVLSGRLYNEQFF. Written as DNA, the CDR3 is TGTGCCAGCAGCGTCCTTAGCGGGAGGCTCTACAATGAGCAGTTCTTC.